Shown below are 5 T cell receptor beta chains from a single sample sequenced in a study of T cells in Graves' hyperthyroidism and ophthalmopathy. RNA transcripts provided the source from which TCR beta CDR3 regions were amplified. With the HTBI primer set, the TCR CDR3 went through a first round of RT-PCR. TCRdb reprocessed the multiplex PCR reads via MiXCR and lists one record per CDR3 protein. The top ten clones hold more than 8.5% of a sample with under 800,000 distinct CDR3 sequences, 13% to 15% of them seen once. Sequenced input: blood. All receptors come from a woman aged 18-29 years with Graves' hyperthyroidism.

J is TRBJ1-2 and V is TRBV7-9; TRBD1 matches 9 bases. Germline loops: CDR1 SEHNR, CDR2 FQNEAQ (reference sequence). The length of the CDR3 is 16 residues. The J segment lost 1 base and the V segment lost 6 bases, leaving 9 bases of the junction unmatched. The CDR3 here is CASSRAQGAVNYGYTF. CDR3 coding DNA: TGTGCCAGCAGTCGCGCACAGGGGGCGGTTAACTATGGCTACACCTTC.

The table lists this clonotype with many counts. This sequence joins TRBV18 and TRBJ1-1; weak D call: TRBD1 (6 bases). Germline lookup yields CDR1 KGHSH and CDR2 LQKENI. Trimming took 2 bases from V and 9 from J, leaving 10 bases between them. The CDR3 runs to 12 residues. CDR3 amino acids: CASSPYRGQAFF. Written as DNA, the CDR3 is TGTGCCAGCTCACCATACCGGGGGCAAGCTTTCTTT.

This clonotype was seen many times. The J gene is TRBJ1-1, the V gene TRBV20-1, with D perhaps matching TRBD1 (5 bases). The V gene lost 1 base and the J gene lost 8 bases, with 14 bases spanning the gap. Germline values: CDR1 DFQATT, CDR2 SNEGSKA (reference sequence). The CDR3 runs 13 residues. The CDR3 loop is CSARVGRRVEAFF. CDR3 DNA sequence: TGCAGTGCTAGAGTGGGGCGGAGGGTGGAAGCTTTCTTT.

Comment on this clonotype: This sequence may be a read error, since a much larger clone differs from it by one base. The chain joins TRBV13 to TRBJ2-1; D might be TRBD2 (5 bases). The DNA matches TRBJ2-7 better at its end, which makes the J call doubtful. CDR1 is PRHDT and CDR2 is FYEKMQ in the germline V gene (reference sequence). The CDR3 is 16 amino acids. As DNA, the CDR3 is TGTGCCAGCAGCCCCCTGAAGCGGTTTGCCTACAATGAGCAGTACTTC. Its protein is CASSPLKRFAYNEQYF.

This clonotype was observed a handful of times. This rearrangement joins TRBV6-2 or TRBV6-3 to TRBJ2-5; 12 bases agree with TRBD2. After removal of 2 bases from V and 7 bases from J, the junction contained 8 bases not matched to a gene. There are 16 residues in the CDR3. Looked up from germline, CDR1 is MNHEY and CDR2 is SVGEGT. Here the CDR3 DNA reads TGTGCCAGCAGTTACACTCTAGCGGGAGGGACCAGGACCCAGTACTTC. Residues: CASSYTLAGGTRTQYF.